Presented here are 23 T cell receptor beta chains from one specimen sequenced in a study of blood T cell repertoires in COVID-19. Assay: immunoSEQ multiplex PCR; the TCRdb copy retains only in-frame clones and omits some. The table lists roughly 80,000 clones, 65% to 85% of them singletons. Sequenced: peripheral blood. Receptors originate from a woman aged 55-70 years with acute or convalescent COVID-19.

CDR3 amino acids: CASSQNSQAGRNYGYTF. The CDR3 region has the DNA TGTGCCAGCAGCCAAAATTCCCAGGCCGGCCGCAACTATGGCTACACCTTC. The V call is TRBV5-4, the J call TRBJ1-2, with D unclear. The V and J ends lost 4 bases and 2 bases respectively, with 21 bases between them. There are 17 residues in the CDR3. The germline gives CDR1 SGHNT, CDR2 YYREEE (reference sequence). The complete variable domain, with remaining parts taken from reference TRBV5-4 and TRBJ1-2, reads ETGVTQSPTHLIKTRGQQVTLRCSSQSGHNTVSWYQQALGQGPQFIFQYYREEENGRGNFPPRFSGLQFPNYSSELNVNALELDDSALYLCASSQNSQAGRNYGYTFGSGTRLTVV.

The CDR3 DNA reads TGTGCCAGCAGTCCACAGGACAGGGCAACCTATGGCTACACCTTC. Residues: CASSPQDRATYGYTF. The chain employs TRBV2 and TRBJ1-2, with 8 bases matching TRBD1. The length of the CDR3 is 15 residues. Germline values: CDR1 SNHLY, CDR2 FYNNEI. The ends lost 5 bases at V and 4 bases at J; junction bases unmatched: 9.

The genes are TRBV29-1 and TRBJ2-3; D is perhaps TRBD1 (5 bases). Germline V gives CDR1 SQVTM, CDR2 ANQGSEA. The CDR3 runs to 15 residues. V lost 2 bases to trimming and J lost 0 bases, with 12 bases between them. Written as DNA, the CDR3 is TGCAGCGTTGAAACAGGACGAGCTAGCACAGATACGCAGTATTTT. This encodes CSVETGRASTDTQYF.

This rearrangement joins TRBV6-2 or TRBV6-3 to TRBJ1-1, with D perhaps TRBD1 (6 bases). The CDR3 is 13 residues long. Per germline, CDR1 MNHEY and CDR2 SVGEGT. V lost 2 bases and J lost 8, with 12 bases in between. This CDR3 reads CASSYNRAGEAFF. Written as DNA, the CDR3 is TGTGCCAGCAGTTACAACAGGGCTGGGGAAGCTTTCTTT.

The J gene is TRBJ1-2, the V gene TRBV18; possibly TRBD1 for D (6 bases). In germline, CDR1 is KGHSH, CDR2 LQKENI. The CDR3 has 15 residues. V lost 2 bases, J lost 1 base, and 11 bases lay in between. CDR3 in amino acids: CASSPTTDSNYGYTF. CDR3 DNA: TGTGCCAGCTCACCAACTACGGACAGTAACTATGGCTACACCTTC.

The rearrangement links TRBV5-4 to TRBJ2-6; no definite D call. In germline, CDR1 is SGHNT, CDR2 YYREEE (reference sequence). V was trimmed by 4 bases and J by 4 bases, leaving 15 bases between them. The CDR3 has 16 residues. The CDR3 is CASSPLGEAGANVLTF. The DNA of the CDR3 is TGTGCCAGCAGCCCCCTTGGAGAGGCGGGGGCCAACGTCCTGACTTTC.

This clone has only one observation. CDR3 protein: CASSEEAGVVKNIQYF. The CDR3 coding sequence is TGTGCCAGCAGTGAAGAAGCAGGGGTAGTCAAAAACATTCAGTACTTC. This rearrangement joins TRBV2 to TRBJ2-4; D is perhaps TRBD1 (6 bases). With 1 base removed from V and 3 bases from J, the gap between germline ends came to 13 bases. Germline V gene sequence: CDR1 SNHLY, CDR2 FYNNEI. This CDR3 is 16 amino acids long.

The chain combines TRBV4-2 with TRBJ2-3; TRBD2 aligns across 12 bases. This CDR3 has 16 amino acids. CDR1 and CDR2 (germline): LGHNA, YNFKEQ. V was pared by 1 base and J by 3 bases, with 2 bases of the junction left unmatched. CDR3 sequence reads: CASSQVLAGGTDTQYF. The CDR3 region has the DNA TGTGCCAGCAGCCAAGTACTAGCGGGGGGAACAGATACGCAGTATTTT.

The V call is TRBV7-2, the J call TRBJ1-3; TRBD1 agrees at 7 bases. The ends lost 2 bases at V and 4 bases at J; junction bases unmatched: 8. The germline V gene encodes CDR1 SGHTA and CDR2 FQGNSA. The CDR3 has 16 amino acids. The CDR3 spells CASSLIATGLGNTIYF. CDR3 bases: TGTGCCAGCAGCTTAATTGCGACAGGGTTAGGAAACACCATATATTTT.

V is TRBV7-2 and J is TRBJ2-7; D may be TRBD2 (7 bases). The V gene lost 5 bases and the J gene lost 4 bases, with 12 bases spanning the gap. The CDR3 loop spans 13 amino acids. CDR1 and CDR2 from the germline V gene are SGHTA and FQGNSA. This CDR3 reads CASSREDRYEQYF. CDR3 DNA sequence: TGTGCCAGCAGCCGGGAGGACAGATACGAGCAGTACTTC.

This clone has a single count. The chain links TRBV21-1 to TRBJ1-2; the D segment call TRBD1 is taken from the table without a DNA check. TRBV21-1 is given as a pseudogene. The CDR3 is 13 amino acids. CDR3 sequence: CASSKGGGRGYTF. CDR3 in DNA: TGTGCCAGCAGCAAAGGAGGGGGCCGAGGCTACACCTTC.

In the case of this clone: A much larger clone differs from this one at a single base, so this may be a read error. The sample holds other DNA sequences that translate to the same CDR3. The chain joins TRBV24-1 to TRBJ2-6; D gene ambiguous. The length of the CDR3 is 15 residues. Trimming stripped 2 bases from V and 0 bases from J, with 4 bases between. In germline, CDR1 is KGHDR, CDR2 SFDVKD. The CDR3 DNA is TGTGCCACCAGTGATTCAAACTCTGGGGCCAACGTCCTGACTTTC. Residues: CATSDSNSGANVLTF.

V and J are TRBV7-9 and TRBJ1-1; no definite D call. Germline CDR1 is SEHNR and CDR2 is FQNEAQ (reference sequence). Deletions cut 5 bases from V and 5 bases from J, with 18 bases between. The CDR3 has 15 amino acids. This CDR3 reads CASSDPLGVGTEAFF. In nucleotides, the CDR3 is TGTGCCAGCAGCGACCCCCTCGGGGTGGGGACTGAAGCTTTCTTT.

V and J are TRBV9 and TRBJ1-2, with a weak D call TRBD1 (6 bases). CDR3 length: 14 amino acids. Germline V CDR1 and CDR2: SGDLS, YYNGEE. V lost 0 bases to trimming and J lost 2 bases, with 8 bases between them. CDR3 sequence reads: CASSVGQVNYGYTF. DNA of the CDR3: TGTGCCAGCAGCGTAGGACAGGTGAACTATGGCTACACCTTC.

This clone appeared a single time. The rearrangement uses TRBV12-3 or TRBV12-4 and TRBJ2-5; D is uncertain. The CDR3 is made up of 12 amino acids. Trimming took 4 bases from V and 5 from J, leaving 8 bases between them. The CDR3 sequence is CASSSRWETQYF. Written as DNA, the CDR3 is TGTGCCAGCAGTTCGAGGTGGGAGACCCAGTACTTC.

The CDR3: CASSLNGLTGEQYF. DNA for the CDR3: TGTGCCAGCAGCTTAAACGGATTAACAGGGGAGCAGTACTTC. This chain links TRBV7-2 with TRBJ2-7, with D possibly TRBD1 on 6 matching bases. Germline loops: CDR1 SGHTA, CDR2 FQGNSA. V dropped 2 bases and J dropped 7 bases, with 15 bases sitting between them. The CDR3 has 14 amino acids.

The sample holds a few counts of this clone. The chain combines TRBV7-2 with TRBJ1-5; D perhaps matches TRBD1 (6 bases). V dropped 5 bases and J dropped 3 bases, with 14 bases sitting between them. The CDR3 consists of 15 residues. CDR1 is SGHTA and CDR2 is FQGNSA in the germline V gene. The CDR3 sequence is CASSERDNFNQPQHF. The CDR3 coding sequence is TGTGCCAGCAGCGAAAGGGACAACTTCAATCAGCCCCAGCATTTT.

The chain is built from TRBV18 and TRBJ1-1; 11 bases match TRBD1. The germline V gene encodes CDR1 KGHSH and CDR2 LQKENI. The CDR3 loop spans 18 amino acids. J lost 1 base, V lost 0 bases, and 7 bases had no gene match. The CDR3 coding sequence is TGTGCCAGCTCACCACCGGGGACAGGGGGTCTGCGGAACACTGAAGCTTTCTTT. This codes for CASSPPGTGGLRNTEAFF.

As DNA, the CDR3 is TGTGCCAGTAGTACGGGATCCCAAGAGACCCAGTACTTC. The encoded protein is CASSTGSQETQYF. The chain joins TRBV19 to TRBJ2-5; D possibly corresponds to TRBD2 (5 bases). V shed 4 bases and J shed 1 base, with 7 bases lying between them. The CDR3 sequence is 13 residues long. Germline values: CDR1 LNHDA, CDR2 SQIVND (reference sequence).

The chain employs TRBV12-5 and TRBJ1-5; D uncertain. V shed 7 bases and J shed 5 bases, with 9 bases lying between them. The CDR3 sequence is 12 residues long. The V gene's germline CDR1 is LGHNT and CDR2 FRNRAP. As DNA, the CDR3 is TGTGCTAGTGCCCCTATGGATCAGCCCCAGCATTTT. Encoded protein: CASAPMDQPQHF.

The chain uses TRBV25-1 and TRBJ2-1; D gene unclear. CDR1 and CDR2 from the germline V gene are MGHDK and SYGVNS. V dropped 4 bases and J dropped 3 bases, with 4 bases sitting between them. This CDR3 region has 12 residues. The CDR3 DNA sequence: TGTGCCAGCAGTGGTTACTACAATGAGCAGTTCTTC. This encodes CASSGYYNEQFF.

As DNA, the CDR3 is TGTGCCAGCAGCCCTTCTGGCTACACCTTC. Translation gives CASSPSGYTF. V usage is TRBV28 and J usage is TRBJ1-2, with unresolved D. The CDR3 runs to 10 residues. V was clipped by 6 bases and J by 7 bases, with 6 bases between them. CDR1 is MDHEN and CDR2 is SYDVKM in the germline V gene.

The rearrangement links TRBV18 to TRBJ2-5; a possible D gene is TRBD2 (6 bases). This CDR3 is 13 amino acids long. Germline V gene data show CDR1 as KGHSH and CDR2 as LQKENI. V gave up 6 bases and J gave up 2 bases, with 10 bases separating them. In nucleotides, the CDR3 is TGTGCCAGCTCCGCGGGGCTGCAAGAGACCCAGTACTTC. It encodes CASSAGLQETQYF. Variable domain in full (rest from reference TRBV18 and TRBJ2-5): NAGVMQNPRHLVRRRGQEARLRCSPMKGHSHVYWYRQLPEEGLKFMVYLQKENIIDESGMPKERFSAEFPKEGPSILRIQQVVRGDSAAYFCASSAGLQETQYFGPGTRLLVL.